This T cell receptor beta chain was retrieved from a study of T-cell memory formation after mild COVID-19. Study-wide results and caveats: Pre-infection memory harbored some responding clones, suggesting cross-reactive memory joined. Clones that got smaller from day 15 to 85 had even CD4/CD8, while clones growing later tipped toward CD4+. Confirmation was lacking for SARS-CoV-2 specificity of second-wave clones that peaked on day 37.

Each CDR3 protein gets one entry after TCRdb re-called the 5' RACE reads with MiXCR. This table holds about 270,000 distinct CDR3 sequences, roughly 17% found once. This clonotype was counted many times. The antigen is undetermined. The CDR3 is made up of 14 amino acids. Trimming pared 2 bases from V and 0 bases from J, leaving 7 bases between. Germline assignment: CDR1 SGHRS and CDR2 YFSETQ. The sequence was collected from a man between 18 and 29 years old who had mild COVID-19 (a few samples of this study predate the infection). Cell type and time point are not known. The genes are TRBV5-1 and TRBJ2-3, with D possibly being TRBD1 (5 bases). Sequenced sample: PBMCs or a T cell subset sorted from them (not recorded which). The CDR3 spells CASSFGQSTDTQYF. DNA of the CDR3: TGCGCCAGCAGCTTTGGACAAAGCACAGATACGCAGTATTTT.